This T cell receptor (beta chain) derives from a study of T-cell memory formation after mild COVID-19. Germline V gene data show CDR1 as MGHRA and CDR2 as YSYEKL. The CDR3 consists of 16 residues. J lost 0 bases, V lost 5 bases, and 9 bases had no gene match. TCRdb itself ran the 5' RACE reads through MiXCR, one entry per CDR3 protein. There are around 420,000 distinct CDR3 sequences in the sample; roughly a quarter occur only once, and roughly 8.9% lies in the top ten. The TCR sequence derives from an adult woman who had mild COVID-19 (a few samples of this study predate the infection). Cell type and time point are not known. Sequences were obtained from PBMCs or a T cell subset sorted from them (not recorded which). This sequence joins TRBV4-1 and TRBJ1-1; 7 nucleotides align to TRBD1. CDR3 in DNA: TGCGCCAGCAGCTACCAACCGGGACAGATGAACACTGAAGCTTTCTTT. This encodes CASSYQPGQMNTEAFF.